This record concerns one T cell receptor (beta chain) sequence. Its target antigen remains unknown. Relative to the germline gene, one junction end is altered; a read error may explain this. The sample is drawn from a study of T cell responses to AZD1222 COVID-19 vaccine listed by TCRdb under 2021. At the level of the whole study: AZD1222 recipients given second doses at about 4 weeks or at about 12 weeks were pooled, since spike-specific TCR depth and breadth were not found to differ between the two schedules. TCR sequencing covered 230 to 250 trial participants: about 210 given two doses of AZD1222 and 26 given two doses of MenACWY control vaccine. Trial participants were enrolled by age into 18-55, 56-69 and 70-plus year subgroups, with roughly 150, 30 and 60 TCR-sequenced participants respectively.

The time point label corresponds to: baseline before first vaccination. Samples from vaccinated people were obtained from the UK trials COV001 and COV002, which included a single-blind randomized controlled phase 2/3 trial of AZD1222 (ChAdOx1 nCoV-19) in healthy adults. Trial participant PBMC samples were collected at day 0 and day 28 after the second dose for TCRbeta chain sequencing. Results the study describes overall, beyond this receptor: The whole spike protein was spanned by vaccine-associated CD4 TCRs, and dominant responses were seen in regions 160-218 and 743-854. In the small 56-69-year group, the increase in depth fell short of significance, most likely because of low power. Only five or six AZD1222 recipients were SARS-CoV-2 seropositive at baseline, limiting conclusions about previously exposed vaccinees. A significant rise in spike-specific TCR breadth and depth was observed after two AZD1222 doses relative to day 0 and relative to MenACWY recipients. Most participants were white British and females outnumbered males, and the authors suggested that clonal diversity may have been underestimated. Because no samples from the day 14 peak response were available, repertoires could be characterized only after the peak T cell response. Reportedly, almost half of the unique spike-specific TCRs recognized epitopes lying outside the regions that are mutated in the B.1.351 and B.1.1.7 variants.

The CDR3 regions of human TCRbeta chains were subjected to immunosequencing. As for the authors' bioinformatics: Repertoire TCRs were checked for matches against a reference library of SARS-CoV-2-specific TCRs that had been generated using the MIRA antigen-specificity platform. Breadth meant the fraction of unique TCRs that were SARS-CoV-2-associated, whereas depth meant the fraction of total T cells that were SARS-CoV-2-associated. Each spike-specific TCR was assigned to its reactive spike region and to a CD4 or CD8 class using the MIRA data. Log10-transformed breadth and depth values were compared by one-way ANOVA with Sidak's multiple comparisons tests. Here the immuneACCESS table is served through TCRdb, limited to in-frame sequences with V and J called. Missing clones are a known gap in these copies; in checked studies unresolved V genes cover under half, and the rest lacks a known reason. Clonal size and the V and J genes are those of that table, whereas D and trimming came from the DNA. Within this sample are about 150,000 clones, with 90% to 95% of them counted one time only. In total, the top ten clones hold 1.4% of the sample.

The sample consisted of peripheral blood, taken on day 0 of AZD1222 vaccination. The receptor comes from an adult in good health.

The CDR3 has the sequence CAITGTEDTEVFF. The sequence in DNA is TGTGCCATCACCGGGACAGAAGACACTGAAGTTTTCTTT. The sequence is built from TRBV10-3 and TRBJ1-1; 7 central nucleotides agree with TRBD1. Spanning cysteine to phenylalanine, the CDR3 consists of 13 amino acids. Only CDR3 DNA is held: 39 bases, read in frame from base 1. From a lookup of the germline V gene, CDR1 and CDR2 are ENHRY and SYGVKD.